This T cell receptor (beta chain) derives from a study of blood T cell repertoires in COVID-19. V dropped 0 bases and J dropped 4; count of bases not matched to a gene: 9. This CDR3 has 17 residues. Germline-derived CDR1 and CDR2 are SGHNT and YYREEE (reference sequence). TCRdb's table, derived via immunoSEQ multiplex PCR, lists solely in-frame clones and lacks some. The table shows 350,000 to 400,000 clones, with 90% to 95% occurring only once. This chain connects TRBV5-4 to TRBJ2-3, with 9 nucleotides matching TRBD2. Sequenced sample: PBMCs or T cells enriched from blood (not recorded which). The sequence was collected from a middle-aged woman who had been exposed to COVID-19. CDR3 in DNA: TGTGCCAGCAGCTTGGCCGGAGCTAGCGGGAATCCAGATACGCAGTATTTT. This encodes CASSLAGASGNPDTQYF. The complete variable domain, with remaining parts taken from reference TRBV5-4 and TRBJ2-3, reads ETGVTQSPTHLIKTRGQQVTLRCSSQSGHNTVSWYQQALGQGPQFIFQYYREEENGRGNFPPRFSGLQFPNYSSELNVNALELDDSALYLCASSLAGASGNPDTQYFGPGTRLTVL.